The subject of this entry is one TCR beta chain. As yet, its antigen is unknown. Original processing methods: Filtering differed since immunoSEQ provided only junctions, with no quality scores. Generated by immunoSEQ multiplex PCR, the TCRdb table keeps only in-frame clones and is missing some. V, J and clone size are taken as reported in that table, and D and trimming were inferred from the DNA itself. The sample includes 2 million or so clones, about 95% seen only once; the top ten take 0.85% to 1.2%. The sample belongs to a study of shared clonotypes between healthy human individuals. The study, taken as a whole, reports: Compared with clonotypes that all four donors shared, non-shared clonotypes had lower generation probabilities. Sampling covered nothing but blood. Tissue TCR repertoires likely differ from those found in blood.

Naive-designated CD8 cells lacked CD45RO, were positively enriched for CCR7, and omitted terminally differentiated effector memory CD45RA+ cells. V gave up 2 bases and J gave up 4 bases; unmatched junction bases: 10. The CDR3 is made up of 16 amino acids. Germline V gene sequence: CDR1 MNHNY, CDR2 SVGAGI (reference sequence). Sequences were obtained from naive CD8+ T cells sorted from blood. The clonotype originates from a man younger than 35 in good health. The rearrangement uses TRBV6-6 and TRBJ1-2; 7 positions match TRBD1. The CDR3 loop reads CASSYREGAPVYGYTF. The CDR3 region has the DNA TGTGCCAGCAGTTACCGCGAGGGGGCGCCGGTCTATGGCTACACCTTC.